This TCR beta chain was identified during a study of T cell responses to AZD1222 COVID-19 vaccine. General study findings and limits: Targeting of unmutated variant regions was reportedly seen in nearly half of spike-specific TCRs. Among those given AZD1222, only five or six were seropositive at baseline. In a largely white British group with more females than males, clonal diversity was possibly underestimated. With two AZD1222 doses given, Spike-specific TCR breadth and depth both rose.

Assay used: immunoSEQ multiplex PCR; TCRdb lists only in-frame clones, some missing. The sample yields 150,000 to 200,000 clones, 80% to 90% seen once. The CDR3 extends over 13 amino acids. Trimming removed 4 bases from V and 5 bases from J, with 8 bases in between. Germline V CDR1 and CDR2: MNHEY, SVGAGI. Comments on this clone: Its antigen is unidentified.

The sample in question was peripheral blood, obtained 28 days after the second AZD1222 dose. This TCR was recovered from an adult who received the AZD1222 COVID-19 vaccine. V usage is TRBV6-5 and J usage is TRBJ1-4; TRBD1 might be the D (6 bases). CDR3 amino acids: CASSSGQNEKLFF. The CDR3 DNA sequence: TGTGCCAGCAGTTCTGGACAGAATGAAAAACTGTTTTTT.